This T cell receptor beta chain was sequenced in a study of T cell responses to AZD1222 COVID-19 vaccine. Whole-study results and caveats: Among AZD1222 vaccinees, only 5 to 7 were seropositive at baseline. Increased Spike-specific TCR breadth and depth were observed after two AZD1222 doses. Females outnumbered males among donors, who were mostly white British; clonal diversity was possibly underestimated. CD4 TCRs linked to vaccination spanned spike, dominating at 160-218 and 743-854.

The CDR3 totals 13 residues. The ends were cut back, 1 base at V and 0 bases at J, with 3 bases in the middle. Germline CDR1 is SGHDN and CDR2 is FVKESK. A remark on this clone: The antigen is unknown.

This table comes from immunoSEQ multiplex PCR, and its TCRdb copy is limited to in-frame clones, with some not included. The sample yields under 150,000 clones, 75% to 90% seen once. The TCR was taken from an adult in good health. The J gene is TRBJ1-1, the V gene TRBV14; D unresolved. This specimen consisted of peripheral blood, obtained on day 0 of MenACWY control vaccination. For the CDR3, the DNA is TGTGCCAGCAGCCAAGGCATGAACACTGAAGCTTTCTTT. It encodes CASSQGMNTEAFF.